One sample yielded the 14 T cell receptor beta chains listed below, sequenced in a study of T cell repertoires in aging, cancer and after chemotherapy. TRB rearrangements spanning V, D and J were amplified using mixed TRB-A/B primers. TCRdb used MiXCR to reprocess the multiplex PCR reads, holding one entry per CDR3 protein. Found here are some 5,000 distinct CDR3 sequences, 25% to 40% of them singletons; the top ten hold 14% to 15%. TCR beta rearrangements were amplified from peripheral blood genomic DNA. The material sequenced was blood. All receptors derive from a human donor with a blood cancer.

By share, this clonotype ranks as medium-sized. The CDR3, as DNA: TGTGCCAGCAGTCAACAAGGGCGGGTAGCGGGGGGTGCCTCCTACGAGCAGTACTTC. Protein: CASSQQGRVAGGASYEQYF. The rearrangement joins TRBV6-5 to TRBJ2-7; 10 positions match TRBD2. The germline gives CDR1 MNHEY, CDR2 SVGAGI. The ends lost 5 bases at V and 0 bases at J; junction bases unmatched: 16. The CDR3 length is 19 residues.

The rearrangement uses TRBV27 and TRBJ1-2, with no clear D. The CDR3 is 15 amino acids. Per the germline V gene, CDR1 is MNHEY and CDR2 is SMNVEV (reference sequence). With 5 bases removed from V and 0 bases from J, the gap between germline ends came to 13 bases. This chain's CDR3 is CASSILPKANYGYTF. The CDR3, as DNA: TGTGCCAGCAGTATCCTACCTAAAGCTAACTATGGCTACACCTTC.

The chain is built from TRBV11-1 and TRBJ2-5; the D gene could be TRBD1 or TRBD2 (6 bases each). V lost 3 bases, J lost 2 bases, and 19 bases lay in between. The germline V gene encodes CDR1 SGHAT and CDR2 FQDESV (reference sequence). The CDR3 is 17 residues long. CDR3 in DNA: TGTGCCAGCAGCTTTGAATCCCTTAGAGGGGGGCAAGAGACCCAGTACTTC. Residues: CASSFESLRGGQETQYF.

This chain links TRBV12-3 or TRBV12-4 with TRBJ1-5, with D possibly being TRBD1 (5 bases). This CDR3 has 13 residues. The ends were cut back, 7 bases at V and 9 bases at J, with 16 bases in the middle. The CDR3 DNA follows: TGTGCCAGCACTCCCGATGGGGGGGGGCCCCAGCATTTT. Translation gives CASTPDGGGPQHF.

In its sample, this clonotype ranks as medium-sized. CDR3 nucleotide sequence: TGTGCCAGCAGTTACCCGGGAGATACGCAGTATTTT. As protein: CASSYPGDTQYF. This chain uses TRBV6-5 with TRBJ2-3; no firm D call. V was shortened by 2 bases and J by 5 bases, with 5 bases between the two germline ends. CDR3 length: 12 amino acids. Germline-derived CDR1 and CDR2 are MNHEY and SVGAGI.

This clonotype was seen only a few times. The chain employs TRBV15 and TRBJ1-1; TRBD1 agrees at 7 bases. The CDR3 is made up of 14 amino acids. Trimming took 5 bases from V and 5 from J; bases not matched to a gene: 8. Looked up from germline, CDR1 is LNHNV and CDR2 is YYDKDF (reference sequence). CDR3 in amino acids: CATSPRQGGTEAFF. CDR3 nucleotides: TGTGCCACCAGCCCCAGACAGGGAGGGACTGAAGCTTTCTTT.

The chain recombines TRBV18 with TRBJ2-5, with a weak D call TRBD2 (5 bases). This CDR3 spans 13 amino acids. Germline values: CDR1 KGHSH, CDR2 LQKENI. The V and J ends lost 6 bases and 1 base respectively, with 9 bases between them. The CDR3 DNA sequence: TGTGCCAGCTCTCCGGGGTCCCAAGAGACCCAGTACTTC. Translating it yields CASSPGSQETQYF.

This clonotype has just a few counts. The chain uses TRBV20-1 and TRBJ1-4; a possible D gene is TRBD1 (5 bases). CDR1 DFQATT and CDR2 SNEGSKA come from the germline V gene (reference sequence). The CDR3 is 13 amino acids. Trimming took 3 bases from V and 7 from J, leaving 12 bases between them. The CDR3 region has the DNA TGCAGTGCTAGCCAGGGAGAGGTTGAAAAACTGTTTTTT. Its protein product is CSASQGEVEKLFF.

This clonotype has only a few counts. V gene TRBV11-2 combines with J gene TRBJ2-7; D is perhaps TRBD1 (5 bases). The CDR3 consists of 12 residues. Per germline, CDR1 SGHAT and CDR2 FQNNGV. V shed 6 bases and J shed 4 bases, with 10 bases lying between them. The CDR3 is CASSLKGYEQYF. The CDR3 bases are TGTGCCAGCAGTCTAAAGGGGTACGAGCAGTACTTC. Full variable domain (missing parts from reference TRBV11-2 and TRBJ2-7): EAGVAQSPRYKIIEKRQSVAFWCNPISGHATLYWYQQILGQGPKLLIQFQNNGVVDDSQLPKDRFSAERLKGVDSTLKIQPAKLEDSAVYLCASSLKGYEQYFGPGTRLTVT.

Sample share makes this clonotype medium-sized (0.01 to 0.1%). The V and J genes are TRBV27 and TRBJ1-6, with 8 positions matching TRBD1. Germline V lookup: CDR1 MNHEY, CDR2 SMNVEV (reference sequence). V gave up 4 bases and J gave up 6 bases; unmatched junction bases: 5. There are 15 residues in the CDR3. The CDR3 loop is CASSSRTGSNSPLHF. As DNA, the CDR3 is TGTGCCAGCAGTTCGCGGACAGGGAGTAATTCACCCCTCCACTTT.

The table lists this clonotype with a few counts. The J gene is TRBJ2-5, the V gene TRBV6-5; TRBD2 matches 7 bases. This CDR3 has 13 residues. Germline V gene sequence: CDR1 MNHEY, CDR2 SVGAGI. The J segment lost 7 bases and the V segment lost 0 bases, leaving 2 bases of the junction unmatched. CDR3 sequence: CASSYSPGGTQYF. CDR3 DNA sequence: TGTGCCAGCAGTTACTCTCCGGGAGGGACCCAGTACTTC.

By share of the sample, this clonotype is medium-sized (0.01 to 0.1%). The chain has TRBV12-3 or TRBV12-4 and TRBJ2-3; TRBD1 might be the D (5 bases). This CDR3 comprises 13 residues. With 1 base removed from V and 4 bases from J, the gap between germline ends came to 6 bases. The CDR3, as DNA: TGTGCCAGCAGTTTAGGGGGCTCAGATACGCAGTATTTT. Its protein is CASSLGGSDTQYF.

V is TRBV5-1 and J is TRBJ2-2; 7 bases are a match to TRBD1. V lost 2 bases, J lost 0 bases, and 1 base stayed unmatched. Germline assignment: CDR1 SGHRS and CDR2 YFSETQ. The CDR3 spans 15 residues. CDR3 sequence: CASSFDRANTGELFF. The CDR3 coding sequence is TGCGCCAGCAGCTTCGACAGGGCGAACACCGGGGAGCTGTTTTTT.

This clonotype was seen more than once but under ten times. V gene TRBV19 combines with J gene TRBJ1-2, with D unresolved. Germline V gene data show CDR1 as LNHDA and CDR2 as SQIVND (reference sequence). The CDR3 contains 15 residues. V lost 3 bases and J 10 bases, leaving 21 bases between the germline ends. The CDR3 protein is CASSILGGVQQIYTF. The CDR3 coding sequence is TGTGCCAGTAGTATCCTCGGTGGGGTACAGCAGATCTACACCTTC.